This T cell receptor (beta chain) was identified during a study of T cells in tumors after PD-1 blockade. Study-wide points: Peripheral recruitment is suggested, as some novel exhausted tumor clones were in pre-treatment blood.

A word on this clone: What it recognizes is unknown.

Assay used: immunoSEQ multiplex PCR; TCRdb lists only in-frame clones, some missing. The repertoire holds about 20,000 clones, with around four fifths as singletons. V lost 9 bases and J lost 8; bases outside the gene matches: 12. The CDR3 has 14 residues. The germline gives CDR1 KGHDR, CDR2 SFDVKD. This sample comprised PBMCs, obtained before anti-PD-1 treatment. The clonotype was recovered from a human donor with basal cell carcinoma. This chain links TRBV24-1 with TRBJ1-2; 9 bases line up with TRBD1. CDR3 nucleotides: TGTGCCACCTCTAAAGCCGGGACAGGGCACGGCTACACCTTC. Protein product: CATSKAGTGHGYTF.